The TCR beta chain under discussion was sequenced for a study of vaccination effects on CD4 cells after COVID-19. Overall study: Each participant was given two doses of one vaccine (BNT162b2 or mRNA-1273).

The method was immunoSEQ multiplex PCR; TCRdb's version includes in-frame clones alone and lacks a portion of them. The sample records roughly 25,000 clones, about 76% being singletons. Study-level results: The study found that only 1 of 255 vaccine-induced clones from healthy vaccinees cross-reacted with common cold coronaviruses. Missing from the study were early post-infection timepoints, and its convalescent patients were few. Marked clonal contraction of both clone types appeared late after vaccination.

CD4+ T cells specific for antigen were expanded with viral peptide pools by the ViraFEST assay before sequencing. Scientists isolated CD4+ T cells after an approximately 10-day culture period ended. Negative nucleocapsid antibody tests before and after vaccination confirmed no previous SARS-CoV-2 infection. For this clone: What it binds is not known.

The material sequenced was CD4+ T cells from PBMCs cultured with SARS-CoV-2 spike peptides, taken before COVID-19 vaccination. The sequence was collected from a human donor who received a COVID-19 vaccine.

The CDR3 loop reads CAISESVAKNTEAFF. Written as DNA, the CDR3 is TGTGCCATCAGTGAGTCGGTAGCAAAAAACACTGAAGCTTTCTTT. V gene TRBV10-3 combines with J gene TRBJ1-1; D unresolved. This CDR3 region has 15 residues. Germline CDR1 and CDR2: ENHRY and SYGVKD. The V gene lost 0 bases and the J gene lost 2 bases, with 10 bases spanning the gap.